This T cell receptor (beta chain) is drawn from a study of neoadjuvant anti-PD-1 for oral cavity cancer. About the research overall: Non-progressing patients received a fourth nivolumab dose near day 43, then surgery on days 50-56.

V was pared by 3 bases and J by 4 bases, with 13 bases between. Germline loops: CDR1 LNHDA, CDR2 SQIVND (reference sequence). This CDR3 is 15 amino acids long. Findings of the study overall: Pretreatment Treg/Th17 ratio correlated inversely with post-treatment tumor clonality. Post-treatment tumors with larger preexisting clones showed more shrinkage.

Stated time point: after neoadjuvant nivolumab, at surgical resection. Patients had newly diagnosed, untreated stage II-IVA oral cavity squamous cell carcinoma. Notes on this clone: Its target is not known.

Libraries were prepared by immunoSEQ multiplex PCR; TCRdb keeps only in-frame clonotypes and omits some of them. Among around 10,000 clones listed, 55% to 65% were seen once. The J gene is TRBJ1-5, the V gene TRBV19, with D perhaps matching TRBD1 (6 bases). This sequence was found in a person aged 40-85 years with oral cavity squamous cell carcinoma. The sequenced sample was tumor tissue, obtained after nivolumab (anti-PD-1) treatment. CDR3 coding DNA: TGTGCCAGTAGTATGGGAGGGGGAAAGAATCAGCCCCAGCATTTT. Its translation: CASSMGGGKNQPQHF.